The 10 T cell receptor beta chains below were found in one sample sequenced in a study of T cells in Graves' hyperthyroidism and ophthalmopathy. The TCR beta CDR3 regions underwent amplification using RNA transcripts as the source. The HTBI primer set drove a first-round RT-PCR of the TCR CDR3. Via MiXCR, TCRdb re-called the multiplex PCR reads, giving one row per CDR3 protein. The sample carries under 350,000 distinct CDR3 sequences, roughly a fifth recorded once. The sequenced sample was blood. The receptors originated from a woman in her forties or fifties with Graves' hyperthyroidism.

This clonotype was observed many times. The genes are TRBV3-1 and TRBJ2-1; 10 bases match TRBD1. The CDR3 runs to 17 residues. Germline values: CDR1 LGHDT, CDR2 YNNKEL (reference sequence). V shed 4 bases, J shed 5 bases, and the junction held 11 bases outside the gene matches. In DNA, the CDR3 is TGTGCCAGCAGCCTTACCTCCGGGACAGGGGCCAACAATGAGCAGTTCTTC. Translation gives CASSLTSGTGANNEQFF.

The genes are TRBV6-4 and TRBJ1-4; 9 bases align to TRBD1. The CDR3 is 13 residues long. CDR1 is MRHNA, CDR2 SNTAGT, per germline. V trimming: 6 bases; J trimming: 8 bases; junction bases outside the gene matches: 4. Here the CDR3 reads CASRGQGSEKLFF. The CDR3 coding sequence is TGTGCCAGCAGGGGACAGGGAAGCGAAAAACTGTTTTTT.

This clonotype occurred many times. The chain carries TRBV15 and TRBJ1-4, with TRBD1 matching 8 bases. The V segment lost 0 bases and the J segment 6 bases; nucleotides outside the gene matches: 6. Looked up from germline, CDR1 is LNHNV and CDR2 is YYDKDF (reference sequence). The CDR3 is made up of 16 amino acids. The CDR3: CATSRDQGAKDEKLFF. The CDR3 bases are TGTGCCACCAGCAGAGATCAGGGGGCAAAGGATGAAAAACTGTTTTTT. Complete variable domain (other parts from reference TRBV15 and TRBJ1-4): DAMVIQNPRYQVTQFGKPVTLSCSQTLNHNVMYWYQQKSSQAPKLLFHYYDKDFNNEADTPDNFQSRRPNTSFCFLDIRSPGLGDTAMYLCATSRDQGAKDEKLFFGSGTQLSVL.

The chain is built from TRBV6-1 and TRBJ2-5; 7 bases line up with TRBD2. This CDR3 has 13 amino acids. V gave up 4 bases and J gave up 4 bases; unmatched junction bases: 3. CDR1 is MNHNS and CDR2 is SASEGT in the germline V gene. In nucleotides, the CDR3 is TGTGCCAGCAGTGCCGGACTAGTAGAGACCCAGTACTTC. This sequence encodes CASSAGLVETQYF.

This clonotype was picked up a small number of times. The chain is built from TRBV7-9 and TRBJ2-7; D not resolved. The germline V and J ends were trimmed by 2 bases and 2 bases, with 10 bases remaining between them. There are 14 residues in the CDR3. Germline V CDR1 and CDR2: SEHNR, FQNEAQ (reference sequence). The CDR3 bases are TGTGCCAGCAGCTTATCCACTTCGACCTACGAGCAGTACTTC. This translates into CASSLSTSTYEQYF.

This clonotype was counted ten times or more. The rearrangement links TRBV7-8 to TRBJ1-5; D is unresolved. V was shortened by 0 bases and J by 2 bases, with 5 bases between the two germline ends. Germline lookup yields CDR1 SGHVS and CDR2 FQNEAQ. The CDR3 length is 14 residues. CDR3 sequence (DNA): TGTGCCAGCAGCTTAGCGGAGGGCAATCAGCCCCAGCATTTT. Translation gives CASSLAEGNQPQHF. The full variable domain, rest sourced from reference TRBV7-8 and TRBJ1-5, is GAGVSQSPRYKVAKRGQDVALRCDPISGHVSLFWYQQALGQGPEFLTYFQNEAQLDKSGLPSDRFFAERPEGSVSTLKIQRTQQEDSAVYLCASSLAEGNQPQHFGDGTRLSIL.

This clonotype appeared a few times. V is TRBV27 and J is TRBJ1-1, with 8 bases fitting TRBD1. CDR1 is MNHEY, CDR2 SMNVEV, per germline (reference sequence). With 6 bases clipped from V and 7 bases from J, the junction kept 7 bases outside the gene matches. The length of the CDR3 is 13 residues. The CDR3 here is CASRMGQADEAFF. CDR3 nucleotide sequence: TGTGCCAGCAGAATGGGACAGGCCGATGAAGCTTTCTTT.

The chain couples TRBV4-1 to TRBJ1-1; the match to TRBD1 covers 10 bases. Trimming cost V 7 bases and J 5 bases; bases outside gene matches: 16. The CDR3 is 17 residues long. The germline CDR1 and CDR2 sequences are MGHRA and YSYEKL. The CDR3 reads CASKNPTGGTTQTEAFF. The CDR3 coding sequence is TGCGCCAGCAAGAACCCGACAGGGGGCACGACTCAAACTGAAGCTTTCTTT.

This clonotype was detected only once. The chain uses TRBV10-2 and TRBJ2-7; TRBD1 matches 9 bases. The CDR3 is 15 amino acids. Per the germline V gene, CDR1 is WSHSY and CDR2 is SAAADI. V lost 4 bases to trimming and J lost 5 bases; unmatched junction nucleotides: 9. CDR3 in DNA: TGCGCCAGCAGTGTATCGGGACAGGGTTCCCACGAGCAGTACTTC. Translated: CASSVSGQGSHEQYF.

The chain recombines TRBV10-2 with TRBJ2-1; D not resolved. The CDR3 extends over 13 amino acids. Germline V lookup: CDR1 WSHSY, CDR2 SAAADI. V lost 3 bases to trimming and J lost 5 bases, with 8 bases between them. The CDR3 protein is CASSDPIHNEQFF. As DNA, the CDR3 is TGCGCCAGCAGTGATCCTATCCACAATGAGCAGTTCTTC.